These 30 T cell receptor beta chains share one sample of origin, sequenced in a study of identical twins. TCRdb passed the 5' RACE reads through MiXCR, listing each CDR3 protein once. The sample lists about 700,000 distinct CDR3 sequences; 5.5% to 6.5% were seen once. The sequenced sample consisted of naive T cells sorted from blood. These receptors came from a man aged 18 to 35 in good health.

This clonotype was counted between two and nine times. The V call is TRBV6-1, the J call TRBJ2-2; the match to TRBD1 covers 7 bases. The CDR3 covers 16 residues. Germline loops: CDR1 MNHNS, CDR2 SASEGT. The ends lost 6 bases at V and 4 bases at J; junction bases unmatched: 11. The CDR3 region is CASRQPGQKFTGELFF. The CDR3 DNA reads TGTGCCAGCAGGCAACCGGGACAGAAATTCACCGGGGAGCTGTTTTTT.

This rearrangement joins TRBV6-2 or TRBV6-3 to TRBJ1-1; D gene uncertain. The germline V and J ends were trimmed by 7 bases and 0 bases, with 15 bases remaining between them. The CDR3 length is 15 residues. CDR1 is MNHEY and CDR2 is SVGEGT in the germline V gene. CDR3 sequence (DNA): TGTGCCAGCACCCCGGGAACAGTCATGAACACTGAAGCTTTCTTT. Its translation is CASTPGTVMNTEAFF.

This clonotype was found a few times. The J gene is TRBJ2-7, the V gene TRBV11-2, with 8 bases identical to TRBD2. The J segment lost 4 bases and the V segment lost 5 bases, leaving 10 bases of the junction unmatched. The CDR3 extends over 15 amino acids. Germline V gene data show CDR1 as SGHAT and CDR2 as FQNNGV. The CDR3 sequence: CASSPLSGRSYEQYF. CDR3 coding DNA: TGTGCCAGCAGCCCCCTCAGCGGGAGATCGTACGAGCAGTACTTC. Filled out from reference TRBV11-2 and TRBJ2-7, the complete variable domain reads EAGVAQSPRYKIIEKRQSVAFWCNPISGHATLYWYQQILGQGPKLLIQFQNNGVVDDSQLPKDRFSAERLKGVDSTLKIQPAKLEDSAVYLCASSPLSGRSYEQYFGPGTRLTVT.

This clonotype was seen a handful of times. The rearrangement uses TRBV7-9 and TRBJ1-2; D unresolved. The CDR3 sequence is 12 residues long. Germline V gives CDR1 SEHNR, CDR2 FQNEAQ (reference sequence). V lost 8 bases, J lost 2 bases, and 9 bases lay in between. The chain's CDR3 is CASEGRNYGYTF. The CDR3 nucleotides read TGTGCCAGCGAGGGTAGGAACTATGGCTACACCTTC.

This clonotype was observed many times. This chain joins TRBV10-3 and TRBJ2-1, with D perhaps given as TRBD1 or TRBD2 (5 bases each). Trimming stripped 6 bases from V and 2 bases from J, with 14 bases between. This CDR3 comprises 15 residues. The germline gives CDR1 ENHRY, CDR2 SYGVKD. CDR3 in amino acids: CAISGREGPYNEQFF. CDR3 coding DNA: TGTGCCATCAGCGGCAGAGAGGGGCCCTACAATGAGCAGTTCTTC.

The chain employs TRBV12-3 or TRBV12-4 and TRBJ2-5; 8 nucleotides match TRBD2. Germline trimming cut 1 base from V and 5 bases from J; bases unmatched to any gene: 12. The length of the CDR3 is 17 residues. In nucleotides, the CDR3 is TGTGCCAGCAGTTTAGGCCCAGCGGGAGACGCGAGGGAGACCCAGTACTTC. Protein sequence: CASSLGPAGDARETQYF.

There are a few counts of this clonotype. The gene calls are TRBV5-1 and TRBJ1-1; 9 bases are shared with TRBD1. This CDR3 has 12 residues. J was trimmed by 8 bases and V by 4 bases; bases with no gene match: 3. The germline gives CDR1 SGHRS, CDR2 YFSETQ. The CDR3 DNA reads TGCGCCAGCAGCAGGACAGGGGCGGAAGCTTTCTTT. Translation gives CASSRTGAEAFF.

This clonotype was detected only a few times. Here the CDR3 reads CASSLGGLAGGRDTQYF. In DNA, the CDR3 is TGTGCCAGCAGCTTGGGCGGACTAGCGGGAGGGAGGGATACGCAGTATTTT. The chain is built from TRBV7-2 and TRBJ2-3; 15 bases fit TRBD2. This CDR3 has 17 residues. Per the germline V gene, CDR1 is SGHTA and CDR2 is FQGNSA. With 3 bases clipped from V and 6 bases from J, the junction kept 7 bases outside the gene matches.

The V and J genes are TRBV12-3 or TRBV12-4 and TRBJ2-1; 13 bases match TRBD2. CDR3 length equals 16 residues. The V segment lost 5 bases and the J segment 6 bases; nucleotides outside the gene matches: 7. DNA for the CDR3: TGTGCCAGCAGTGCCGGACTAGCGGGAGATATCAATGAGCAGTTCTTC. Its protein is CASSAGLAGDINEQFF.

This clonotype was detected ten times or more. The chain recombines TRBV6-2 or TRBV6-3 with TRBJ2-7, with 9 positions matching TRBD1. With 10 bases clipped from V and 2 bases from J, the junction kept 9 bases outside the gene matches. Germline V gene lookup returns CDR1 MNHEY and CDR2 SVGEGT. CDR3 size: 14 residues. In nucleotides, the CDR3 is TGTGCCACCCGAACCGGGACAGGGACCTACGAGCAGTACTTC. Translation: CATRTGTGTYEQYF.

Ten or more counts support this clonotype. V is TRBV20-1 and J is TRBJ2-5; D is unresolved. Germline CDR1 and CDR2: DFQATT and SNEGSKA (reference sequence). Trimming removed 2 bases from V and 5 bases from J, with 15 bases in between. This CDR3 spans 14 amino acids. The CDR3 loop is CSARTTTPPETQYF. The CDR3 DNA sequence: TGCAGTGCTAGAACTACTACCCCTCCGGAGACCCAGTACTTC.

This clonotype was counted many times. The chain's CDR3 is CASSFLAGGAQSNTGELFF. Written as DNA, the CDR3 is TGTGCCAGCAGTTTTCTTGCAGGGGGCGCCCAGAGTAACACCGGGGAGCTGTTTTTT. This rearrangement joins TRBV27 to TRBJ2-2; 8 positions agree with TRBD1. The V gene's germline CDR1 is MNHEY and CDR2 SMNVEV (reference sequence). The CDR3 is 19 residues long. V was pared by 3 bases and J by 2 bases, with 14 bases of the junction left unmatched.

This clonotype was observed many times. The CDR3 is CASSLEGLSTLGYTF. The DNA for the CDR3 is TGTGCCAGCAGCTTGGAAGGTTTGTCCACCCTTGGCTACACCTTC. The chain uses TRBV5-6 and TRBJ1-2; D is ambiguous. Trimming took off 0 bases at V and 7 bases at J, with 16 bases between the two ends. Germline V gene lookup returns CDR1 SGHDT and CDR2 YYEEEE. The CDR3 runs to 15 residues.

This clonotype was picked up a small number of times. The V and J genes are TRBV12-3 or TRBV12-4 and TRBJ1-1; D gene unclear. The V gene lost 5 bases and the J gene lost 1 base, with 14 bases spanning the gap. The CDR3 length is 15 residues. The CDR3 region is CASSVSAGPNTEAFF. CDR3 nucleotides: TGTGCCAGCAGTGTCTCGGCAGGACCGAACACTGAAGCTTTCTTT.

This clonotype was recorded many times. CDR3 region: CASSGTDNSPLHF. CDR3 nucleotide sequence: TGTGCCAGTAGTGGGACAGATAATTCACCCCTCCACTTT. V gene TRBV6-6 combines with J gene TRBJ1-6; 7 bases line up with TRBD1. V was clipped by 9 bases and J by 5 bases; unmatched bases: 4. The CDR3 has 13 residues. CDR1 and CDR2 (germline): MNHNY, SVGAGI (reference sequence).

CDR3 coding DNA: TGTGCCAGCAGCCAGGGACCAACAGTGGGTGAGACCCAGTACTTC. Translation: CASSQGPTVGETQYF. The rearrangement links TRBV27 to TRBJ2-5; the D call may be TRBD1 or TRBD2 (5 bases each). The V gene lost 6 bases and the J gene lost 5 bases, with 19 bases spanning the gap. The CDR3 spans 15 residues. Germline V lookup: CDR1 MNHEY, CDR2 SMNVEV (reference sequence).

The sample holds many counts of this clonotype. V gene TRBV5-5 combines with J gene TRBJ2-1; 9 bases line up with TRBD2. The CDR3 loop spans 15 amino acids. V dropped 3 bases and J dropped 6; count of bases not matched to a gene: 7. Germline V gives CDR1 SGHKS, CDR2 YYEKEE (reference sequence). CDR3 in amino acids: CASSSEPGLANEQFF. The CDR3 DNA reads TGTGCCAGCAGCTCTGAGCCGGGACTAGCCAATGAGCAGTTCTTC. Complete variable domain (other parts from reference TRBV5-5 and TRBJ2-1): DAGVTQSPTHLIKTRGQQVTLRCSPISGHKSVSWYQQVLGQGPQFIFQYYEKEERGRGNFPDRFSARQFPNYSSELNVNALLLGDSALYLCASSSEPGLANEQFFGPGTRLTVL.

Of note for this clonotype: The conserved phenylalanine or tryptophan is not found at the CDR3 terminus, so this likely reflects a read error. This sequence joins TRBV12-5 and TRBJ1-2, with D maybe TRBD1 (5 bases). Germline CDR1 is LGHNT and CDR2 is FRNRAP. The CDR3 spans 14 residues. V was shortened by 5 bases and J by 8 bases, with 18 bases between the two germline ends. The DNA for the CDR3 is TGTGCTAGTGGTAGCCAACTCCAGGGAGGCGGCTACACCTGC. Its protein product is CASGSQLQGGGYTC.

The V gene is TRBV27, the J gene TRBJ2-7, with D hard to call. Germline-derived CDR1 and CDR2 are MNHEY and SMNVEV (reference sequence). The CDR3 runs to 15 residues. V gave up 5 bases and J gave up 2 bases, with 16 bases separating them. The CDR3 sequence: CASSPSSWIPYEQYV. The CDR3, as DNA: TGTGCCAGCAGTCCATCCTCGTGGATCCCCTACGAGCAGTACGTC.

This clonotype has more than one count but fewer than ten. The chain combines TRBV5-6 with TRBJ2-2, with 7 bases aligning to TRBD2. Trimming took 1 base from V and 0 from J; bases not matched to a gene: 12. The CDR3 runs 19 residues. Germline-derived CDR1 and CDR2 are SGHDT and YYEEEE. CDR3 DNA sequence: TGTGCCAGCAGCTTGTGGGGGACCGGGACTAAATCGAACACCGGGGAGCTGTTTTTT. As protein: CASSLWGTGTKSNTGELFF. The whole variable domain, filled in from reference TRBV5-6 and TRBJ2-2, reads DAGVTQSPTHLIKTRGQQVTLRCSPKSGHDTVSWYQQALGQGPQFIFQYYEEEERQRGNFPDRFSGHQFPNYSSELNVNALLLGDSALYLCASSLWGTGTKSNTGELFFGEGSRLTVL.

In its sample, this clonotype was seen many times. The chain joins TRBV24-1 to TRBJ2-1, with 11 bases lining up with TRBD2. The CDR3 consists of 15 residues. The germline gives CDR1 KGHDR, CDR2 SFDVKD. After removal of 8 bases from V and 5 bases from J, the junction contained 7 bases not matched to a gene. CDR3 protein: CATTAGTSGNNEQFF. The CDR3 nucleotides read TGTGCCACCACCGCCGGGACTAGCGGAAACAATGAGCAGTTCTTC.

This clonotype has a count of ten or more. The chain uses TRBV15 and TRBJ1-4; D is ambiguous. Trimming stripped 0 bases from V and 3 bases from J, with 8 bases between. This CDR3 is built from 15 residues. Germline assignment: CDR1 LNHNV and CDR2 YYDKDF (reference sequence). This CDR3 is CATSRDAGSNEKLFF. The DNA of the CDR3 is TGTGCCACCAGCAGAGATGCCGGGTCTAATGAAAAACTGTTTTTT.

This clonotype was detected many times. The rearrangement uses TRBV6-5 and TRBJ2-1; D is unclear. Germline CDR1 MNHEY, CDR2 SVGAGI. Trimming left V 0 bases short and J 0 bases short, with 9 bases between. The CDR3 is 16 residues long. The CDR3 spells CASSYSRQSSYNEQFF. CDR3 DNA sequence: TGTGCCAGCAGTTACTCGAGGCAGAGCTCCTACAATGAGCAGTTCTTC.

This clonotype came up a few times. The rearrangement uses TRBV6-6 and TRBJ1-1, with unresolved D. The CDR3 spans 13 residues. Germline V gene sequence: CDR1 MNHNY, CDR2 SVGAGI (reference sequence). V was pared by 6 bases and J by 1 base, with 9 bases between. This chain's CDR3 is CASRSTGNTEAFF. In nucleotides, the CDR3 is TGTGCCAGCAGATCGACGGGGAACACTGAAGCTTTCTTT.

This clonotype was counted many times. This rearrangement joins TRBV5-6 to TRBJ2-3; D not resolved. The ends were cut back, 0 bases at V and 8 bases at J, with 7 bases in the middle. The germline CDR1 and CDR2 sequences are SGHDT and YYEEEE. The CDR3 runs to 12 residues. CDR3 sequence: CASSLGRATQYF. CDR3 DNA: TGTGCCAGCAGCTTGGGACGAGCTACGCAGTATTTT. The full variable domain, in which reference TRBV5-6 and TRBJ2-3 provide the parts outside the CDR3, is DAGVTQSPTHLIKTRGQQVTLRCSPKSGHDTVSWYQQALGQGPQFIFQYYEEEERQRGNFPDRFSGHQFPNYSSELNVNALLLGDSALYLCASSLGRATQYFGPGTRLTVL.

This clonotype was observed many times. The CDR3 reads CASSFSGSGFSNQPQHF. For the CDR3, the DNA is TGTGCCAGCAGTTTTTCGGGTTCAGGATTTAGCAATCAGCCCCAGCATTTT. The chain carries TRBV12-3 or TRBV12-4 and TRBJ1-5; D uncertain. Trimming pared 3 bases from V and 0 bases from J, leaving 15 bases between. This CDR3 comprises 17 residues.

This clonotype was seen many times. V gene TRBV6-1 combines with J gene TRBJ2-2, with TRBD2 matching over 14 bases. This CDR3 contains 17 residues. Germline CDR1 reads MNHNS; CDR2 reads SASEGT. V lost 6 bases to trimming and J lost 4 bases; unmatched junction nucleotides: 7. CDR3 DNA: TGTGCCAGCAGCCTCACCGGGACTAGCGGGAGCACCGGGGAGCTGTTTTTT. It specifies CASSLTGTSGSTGELFF.

This clonotype was detected a few times. This rearrangement joins TRBV20-1 to TRBJ2-7, with 10 bases lining up with TRBD1. V trimming: 0 bases; J trimming: 3 bases; junction bases outside the gene matches: 5. Germline CDR1 reads DFQATT; CDR2 reads SNEGSKA (reference sequence). The CDR3 is 15 residues long. CDR3 protein: CSARDGGQGHYEQYF. CDR3 sequence (DNA): TGCAGTGCTAGAGATGGGGGACAGGGGCACTACGAGCAGTACTTC.

The table lists this clonotype with many counts. The chain employs TRBV12-3 or TRBV12-4 and TRBJ2-3; possibly TRBD1 for D (6 bases). The CDR3 runs 11 residues. V was pared by 8 bases and J by 8 bases, with 11 bases between. The CDR3 sequence: CASAPGATQYF. DNA of the CDR3: TGTGCCAGCGCCCCAGGGGCTACGCAGTATTTT.

The chain couples TRBV3-1 to TRBJ2-7; D possibly corresponds to TRBD2 (5 bases). This CDR3 comprises 8 residues. CDR1 is LGHDT and CDR2 is YNNKEL in the germline V gene (reference sequence). CDR3 bases: TGTGTCGCGGGCGGGCAGTACTTC. Translated, it gives CVAGGQYF.